This TCR beta chain comes out of a study of T cell responses to AZD1222 COVID-19 vaccine. In the study overall: It was second doses at about 4 or about 12 weeks that were pooled.

In the case of this clone: Its target is unknown.

Study conclusions and caveats: Close to half of all spike-specific TCRs reportedly target regions of the variants that are unmutated. Donor demographics were predominantly white British with a female majority; clonal diversity may be underestimated. Spike-specific TCR breadth and depth grew following two AZD1222 doses.

The repertoire was sequenced with immunoSEQ multiplex PCR; TCRdb's copy has only in-frame clones and lacks some. The sample lists 160,000 or so clones, approximately 91% occurring once. This TCR was sampled from an adult in good health. Here the sequenced sample was peripheral blood, taken on day 0 of AZD1222 vaccination.

The CDR3 here is CASRTGGANGYTF. CDR3 sequence (DNA): TGTGCCAGCAGAACAGGGGGCGCGAATGGCTACACCTTC. The genes are TRBV27 and TRBJ1-2; 9 bases line up with TRBD1. Per germline, CDR1 MNHEY and CDR2 SMNVEV (reference sequence). The CDR3 sequence is 13 residues long. The V and J ends lost 6 bases and 6 bases, in that order; junction bases with no gene match: 5.